The source of this T cell receptor beta chain is a study of blood T cell repertoires in COVID-19. Across the whole study: From the United States, Italy and Spain came samples of acute and convalescent COVID-19. Sample material is recorded as cDNA or gDNA derived from T cells, B-cell-depleted T cells, or PBMCs.

Original handling: Estimation of nucleated cell counts was performed using reference gene primer amplification. Using immunoSEQ multiplex PCR, the repertoire was profiled, and TCRdb retains in-frame clones only, with some absent. From that table come the V and J calls and clone size; the DNA was used to work out D and trimming. This table has under 250,000 clones, 65% to 85% appearing once. The sample comprised peripheral blood. The TCR originated in a woman aged 40 to 55 who had recovered from COVID-19.

This CDR3 is CASNLAAGGTQYF. CDR3 bases: TGTGCCAGCAATTTAGCGGCGGGGGGCACCCAGTACTTC. V is TRBV6-6 and J is TRBJ2-5; 8 bases agree with TRBD2. V shed 7 bases, J shed 8 bases, and the junction held 9 bases outside the gene matches. CDR3 length: 13 residues. CDR1 MNHNY and CDR2 SVGAGI come from the germline V gene (reference sequence).